This T cell receptor beta chain derives from a study of blood T cell repertoires in COVID-19. The overall study: From the United States, Italy and Spain came samples of acute and convalescent COVID-19. From T cells, B-cell-depleted T cells, or PBMCs came the material, which was cDNA or gDNA.

The CDR3 totals 18 residues. The junction had 12 bases not matched to a gene; V was cut back by 0 bases and J by 1 base. Germline V gene sequence: CDR1 SGHRS, CDR2 YFSETQ. In the authors' methods: How many nucleated cells were present was estimated from reference gene primer amplification. Using immunoSEQ multiplex PCR, the repertoire was profiled, and TCRdb retains in-frame clones only, with some absent. V, J and clone size are those of that table, while D and trimming were read from the DNA. The data show nearly 110,000 clones, about three quarters seen once. This TCR was sampled from a man between 65 and 79 years old with acute or convalescent COVID-19. The specimen was peripheral blood. The V gene is TRBV5-1, the J gene TRBJ1-2; the match to TRBD1 covers 7 bases. CDR3 in DNA: TGCGCCAGCAGCTTGGGTCTATCTGGGACAGACATTAACTATGGCTACACCTTC. Its protein product is CASSLGLSGTDINYGYTF.